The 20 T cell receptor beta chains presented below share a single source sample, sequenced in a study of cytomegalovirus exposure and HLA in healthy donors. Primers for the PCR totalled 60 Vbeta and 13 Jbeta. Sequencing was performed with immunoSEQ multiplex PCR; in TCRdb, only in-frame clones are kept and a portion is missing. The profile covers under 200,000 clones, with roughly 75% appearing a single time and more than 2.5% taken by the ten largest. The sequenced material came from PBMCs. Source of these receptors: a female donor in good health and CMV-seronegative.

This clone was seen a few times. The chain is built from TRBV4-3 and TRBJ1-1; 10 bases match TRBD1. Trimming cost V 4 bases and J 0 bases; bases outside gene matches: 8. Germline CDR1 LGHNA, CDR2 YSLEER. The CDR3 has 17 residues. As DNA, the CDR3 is TGCGCCAGCAGCCCGAGGGACAGGGGATGGATGAACACTGAAGCTTTCTTT. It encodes CASSPRDRGWMNTEAFF.

CDR3 sequence reads: CASSSTGTSGSDEQYF. DNA for the CDR3: TGTGCCAGTAGTAGTACCGGGACTAGCGGGAGCGACGAGCAGTACTTC. The chain joins TRBV19 to TRBJ2-7; 14 bases agree with TRBD2. CDR1 is LNHDA, CDR2 SQIVND, per germline (reference sequence). V shed 4 bases, J shed 5 bases, and the junction held 7 bases outside the gene matches. This CDR3 comprises 16 residues.

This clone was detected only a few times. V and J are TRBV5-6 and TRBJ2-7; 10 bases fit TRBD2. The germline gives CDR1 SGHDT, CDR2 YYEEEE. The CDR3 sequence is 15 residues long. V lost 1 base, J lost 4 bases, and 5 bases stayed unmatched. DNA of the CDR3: TGTGCCAGCAGCTTGCCTAGCGGGGGCCTTTACGAGCAGTACTTC. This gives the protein CASSLPSGGLYEQYF. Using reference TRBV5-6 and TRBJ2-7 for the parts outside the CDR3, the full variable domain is DAGVTQSPTHLIKTRGQQVTLRCSPKSGHDTVSWYQQALGQGPQFIFQYYEEEERQRGNFPDRFSGHQFPNYSSELNVNALLLGDSALYLCASSLPSGGLYEQYFGPGTRLTVT.

CDR3 in DNA: TGTGCCAGTTCCCCTAGCGGGAGGACCTACGAGCAGTACTTC. This translates into CASSPSGRTYEQYF. The chain has TRBV19 and TRBJ2-7; 11 bases match TRBD2. The CDR3 spans 14 residues. The V gene end was trimmed by 8 bases and the J gene end by 2 bases; junction bases not matched to a gene: 5. Germline CDR1 and CDR2: LNHDA and SQIVND (reference sequence).

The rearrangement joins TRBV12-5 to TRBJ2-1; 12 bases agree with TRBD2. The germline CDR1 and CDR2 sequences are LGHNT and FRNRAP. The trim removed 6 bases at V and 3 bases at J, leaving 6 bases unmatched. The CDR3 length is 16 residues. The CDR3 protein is CASGLAGGALYNEQFF. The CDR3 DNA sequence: TGTGCTAGTGGGCTAGCGGGAGGGGCCCTCTACAATGAGCAGTTCTTC.

The DNA of the CDR3 is TGTGCCAGCAGCGGGACAGGGCACTACGAGCAGTACTTC. Protein: CASSGTGHYEQYF. The genes are TRBV9 and TRBJ2-7; TRBD1 matches 8 bases. Losses at the gene ends were 3 bases for V and 3 bases for J; bases not matched to a gene: 2. The CDR3 runs to 13 residues. The germline V gene has CDR1 SGDLS and CDR2 YYNGEE.

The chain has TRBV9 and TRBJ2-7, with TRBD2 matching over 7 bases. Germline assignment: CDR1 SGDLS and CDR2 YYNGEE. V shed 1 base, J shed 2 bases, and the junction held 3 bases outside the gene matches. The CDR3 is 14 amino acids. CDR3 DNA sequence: TGTGCCAGCAGCGTACTAGCGGAGGCCTACGAGCAGTACTTC. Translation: CASSVLAEAYEQYF.

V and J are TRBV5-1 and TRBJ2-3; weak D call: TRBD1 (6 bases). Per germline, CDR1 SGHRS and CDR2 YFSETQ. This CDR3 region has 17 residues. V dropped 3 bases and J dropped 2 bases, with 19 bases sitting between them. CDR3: CASSSSPGVPYTDTQYF. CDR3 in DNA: TGCGCCAGCAGCTCTTCCCCAGGGGTGCCCTACACAGATACGCAGTATTTT.

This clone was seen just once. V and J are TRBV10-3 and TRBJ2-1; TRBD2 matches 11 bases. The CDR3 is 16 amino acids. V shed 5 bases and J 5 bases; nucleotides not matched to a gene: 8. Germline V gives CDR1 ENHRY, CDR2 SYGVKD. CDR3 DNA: TGTGCCATCAGTATAAGACTAGCGGGGTTAGACAATGAGCAGTTCTTC. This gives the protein CAISIRLAGLDNEQFF.

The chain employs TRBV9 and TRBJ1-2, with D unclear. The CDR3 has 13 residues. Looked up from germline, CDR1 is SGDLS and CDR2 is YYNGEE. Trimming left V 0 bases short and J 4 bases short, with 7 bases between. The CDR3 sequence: CASSVEAGYGYTF. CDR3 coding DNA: TGTGCCAGCAGCGTAGAGGCGGGCTATGGCTACACCTTC.

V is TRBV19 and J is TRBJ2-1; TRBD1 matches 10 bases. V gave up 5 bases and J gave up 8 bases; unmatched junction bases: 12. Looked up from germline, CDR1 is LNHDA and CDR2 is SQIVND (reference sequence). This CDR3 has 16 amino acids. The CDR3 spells CASSSGRGQGLHEQFF. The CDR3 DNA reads TGTGCCAGTAGTTCTGGGAGGGGACAGGGGCTCCATGAGCAGTTCTTC. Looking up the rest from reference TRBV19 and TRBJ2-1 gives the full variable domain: DGGITQSPKYLFRKEGQNVTLSCEQNLNHDAMYWYRQDPGQGLRLIYYSQIVNDFQKGDIAEGYSVSREKKESFPLTVTSAQKNPTAFYLCASSSGRGQGLHEQFFGPGTRLTVL.

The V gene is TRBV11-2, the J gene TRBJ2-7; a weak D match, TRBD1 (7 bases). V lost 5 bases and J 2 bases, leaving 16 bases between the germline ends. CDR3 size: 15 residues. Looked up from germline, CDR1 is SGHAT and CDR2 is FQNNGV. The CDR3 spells CASSAQGGPAYEQYF. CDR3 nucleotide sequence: TGTGCCAGCAGCGCCCAGGGGGGACCCGCCTACGAGCAGTACTTC.

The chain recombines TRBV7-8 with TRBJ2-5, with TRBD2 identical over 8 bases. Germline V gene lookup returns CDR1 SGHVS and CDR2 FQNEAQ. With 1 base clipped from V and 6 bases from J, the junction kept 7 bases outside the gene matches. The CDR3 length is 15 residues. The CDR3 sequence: CASSLGFGRGKTQYF. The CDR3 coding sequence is TGTGCCAGCAGCTTAGGGTTCGGGAGGGGAAAGACCCAGTACTTC.

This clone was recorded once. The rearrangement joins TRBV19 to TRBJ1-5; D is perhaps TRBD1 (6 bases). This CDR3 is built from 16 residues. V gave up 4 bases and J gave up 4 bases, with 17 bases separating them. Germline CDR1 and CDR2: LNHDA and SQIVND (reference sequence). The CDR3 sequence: CASSTRTEGFNQPQHF. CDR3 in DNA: TGTGCCAGTAGTACCAGGACAGAGGGCTTTAATCAGCCCCAGCATTTT. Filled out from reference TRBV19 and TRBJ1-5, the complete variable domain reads DGGITQSPKYLFRKEGQNVTLSCEQNLNHDAMYWYRQDPGQGLRLIYYSQIVNDFQKGDIAEGYSVSREKKESFPLTVTSAQKNPTAFYLCASSTRTEGFNQPQHFGDGTRLSIL.

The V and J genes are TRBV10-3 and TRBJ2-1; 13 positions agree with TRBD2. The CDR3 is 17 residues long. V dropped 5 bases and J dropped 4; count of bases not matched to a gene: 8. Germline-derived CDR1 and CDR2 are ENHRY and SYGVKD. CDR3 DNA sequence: TGTGCCATCAGTCGGGAGAGACTAGCGGGGGGATACAATGAGCAGTTCTTC. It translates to CAISRERLAGGYNEQFF.

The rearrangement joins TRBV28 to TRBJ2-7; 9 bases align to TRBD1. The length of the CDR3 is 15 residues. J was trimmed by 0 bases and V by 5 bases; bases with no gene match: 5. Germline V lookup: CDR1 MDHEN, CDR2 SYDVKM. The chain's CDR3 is CASSGGQGGSYEQYF. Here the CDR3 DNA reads TGTGCCAGCAGTGGGGGACAGGGCGGCTCCTACGAGCAGTACTTC. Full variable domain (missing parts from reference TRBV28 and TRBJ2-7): DVKVTQSSRYLVKRTGEKVFLECVQDMDHENMFWYRQDPGLGLRLIYFSYDVKMKEKGDIPEGYSVSREKKERFSLILESASTNQTSMYLCASSGGQGGSYEQYFGPGTRLTVT.

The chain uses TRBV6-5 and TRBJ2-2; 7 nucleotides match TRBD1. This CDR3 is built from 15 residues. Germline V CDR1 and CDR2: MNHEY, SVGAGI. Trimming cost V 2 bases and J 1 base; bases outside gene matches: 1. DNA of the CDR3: TGTGCCAGCAGTTACCGGACAGGGAACACCGGGGAGCTGTTTTTT. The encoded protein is CASSYRTGNTGELFF.

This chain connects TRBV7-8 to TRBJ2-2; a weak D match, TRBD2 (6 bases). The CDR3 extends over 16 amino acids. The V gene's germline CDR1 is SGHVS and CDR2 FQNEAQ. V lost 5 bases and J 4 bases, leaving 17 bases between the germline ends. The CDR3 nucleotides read TGTGCCAGCAGCCCACGATGGCGGGGTTCCACCGGGGAGCTGTTTTTT. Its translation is CASSPRWRGSTGELFF.

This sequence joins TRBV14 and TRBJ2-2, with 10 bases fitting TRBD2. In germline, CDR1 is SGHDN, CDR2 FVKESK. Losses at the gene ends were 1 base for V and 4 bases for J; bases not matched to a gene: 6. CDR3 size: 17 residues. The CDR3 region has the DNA TGTGCCAGCAGCCAAGCTGAACTAGCGGGACGCACCGGGGAGCTGTTTTTT. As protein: CASSQAELAGRTGELFF.

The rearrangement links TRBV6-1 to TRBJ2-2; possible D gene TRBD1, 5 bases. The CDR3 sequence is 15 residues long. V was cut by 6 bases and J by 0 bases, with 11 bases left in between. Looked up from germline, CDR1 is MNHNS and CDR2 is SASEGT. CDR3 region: CASRIRATNTGELFF. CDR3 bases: TGTGCCAGCAGGATCAGGGCGACGAACACCGGGGAGCTGTTTTTT.